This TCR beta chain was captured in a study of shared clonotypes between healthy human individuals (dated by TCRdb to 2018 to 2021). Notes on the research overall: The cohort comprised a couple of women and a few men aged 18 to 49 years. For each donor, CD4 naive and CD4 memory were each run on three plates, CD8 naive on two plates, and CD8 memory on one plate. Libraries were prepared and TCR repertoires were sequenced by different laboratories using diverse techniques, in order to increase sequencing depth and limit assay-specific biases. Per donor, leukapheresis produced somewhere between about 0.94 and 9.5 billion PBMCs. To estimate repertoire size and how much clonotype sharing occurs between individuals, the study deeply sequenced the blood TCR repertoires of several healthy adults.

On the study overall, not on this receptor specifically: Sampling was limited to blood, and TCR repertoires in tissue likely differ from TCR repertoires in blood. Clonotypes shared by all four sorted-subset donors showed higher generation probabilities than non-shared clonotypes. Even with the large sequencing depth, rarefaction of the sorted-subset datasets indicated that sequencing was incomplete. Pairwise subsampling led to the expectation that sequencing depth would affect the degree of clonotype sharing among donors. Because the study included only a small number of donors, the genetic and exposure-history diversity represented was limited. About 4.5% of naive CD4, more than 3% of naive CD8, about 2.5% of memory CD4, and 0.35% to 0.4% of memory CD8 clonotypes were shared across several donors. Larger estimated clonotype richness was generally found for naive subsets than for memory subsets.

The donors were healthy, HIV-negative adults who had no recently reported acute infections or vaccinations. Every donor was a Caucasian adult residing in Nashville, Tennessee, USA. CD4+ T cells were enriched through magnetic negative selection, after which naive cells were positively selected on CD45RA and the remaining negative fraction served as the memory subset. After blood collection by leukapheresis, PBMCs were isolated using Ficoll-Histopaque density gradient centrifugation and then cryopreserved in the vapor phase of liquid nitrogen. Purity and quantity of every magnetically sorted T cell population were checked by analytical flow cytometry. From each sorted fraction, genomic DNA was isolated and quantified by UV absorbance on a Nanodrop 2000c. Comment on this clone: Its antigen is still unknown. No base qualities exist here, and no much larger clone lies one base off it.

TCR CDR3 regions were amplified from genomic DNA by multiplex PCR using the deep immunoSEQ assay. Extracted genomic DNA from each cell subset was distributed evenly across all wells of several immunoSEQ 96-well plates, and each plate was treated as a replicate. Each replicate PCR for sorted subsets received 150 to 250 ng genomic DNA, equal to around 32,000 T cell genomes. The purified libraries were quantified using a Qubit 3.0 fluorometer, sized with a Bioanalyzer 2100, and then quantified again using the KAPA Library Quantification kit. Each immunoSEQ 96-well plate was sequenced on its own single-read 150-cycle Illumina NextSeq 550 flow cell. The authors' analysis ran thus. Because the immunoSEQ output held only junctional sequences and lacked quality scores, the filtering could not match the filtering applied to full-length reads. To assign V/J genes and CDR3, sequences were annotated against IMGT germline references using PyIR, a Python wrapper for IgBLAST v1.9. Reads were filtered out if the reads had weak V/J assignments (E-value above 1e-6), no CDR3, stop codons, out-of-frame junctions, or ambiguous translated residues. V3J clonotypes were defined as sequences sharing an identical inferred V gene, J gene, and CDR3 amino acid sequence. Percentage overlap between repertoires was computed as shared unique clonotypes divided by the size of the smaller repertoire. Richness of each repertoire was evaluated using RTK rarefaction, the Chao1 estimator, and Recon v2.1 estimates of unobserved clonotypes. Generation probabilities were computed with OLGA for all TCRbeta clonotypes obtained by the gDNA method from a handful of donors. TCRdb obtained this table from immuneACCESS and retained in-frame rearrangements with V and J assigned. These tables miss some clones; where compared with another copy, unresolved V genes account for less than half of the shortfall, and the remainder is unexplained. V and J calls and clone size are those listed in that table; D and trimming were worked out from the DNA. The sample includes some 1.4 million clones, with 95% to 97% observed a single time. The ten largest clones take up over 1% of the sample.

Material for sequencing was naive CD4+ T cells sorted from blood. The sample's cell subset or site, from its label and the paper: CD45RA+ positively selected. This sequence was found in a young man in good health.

CDR3 sequence: CASSAQPSGVSYEQYF. DNA sequence: TGTGCCAGCAGCGCACAGCCGAGCGGAGTCTCCTACGAGCAGTACTTC. The sequence is built from TRBV9 and TRBJ2-7; TRBD2 is possibly the D segment (5 matching bases). CDR1 SGDLS and CDR2 YYNGEE were looked up in the germline V gene. From its cysteine to its phenylalanine, the CDR3 spans 16 amino acids. CDR3 DNA is the only sequence kept; it has 48 bases, read in frame from the first base. Trimming removed 3 bases from V and 0 bases from J, leaving 16 bases between the germline ends. The full variable domain, with segments outside the CDR3 supplied by the reference TRBV9 and TRBJ2-7 proteins, appears as DSGVTQTPKHLITATGQRVTLRCSPRSGDLSVYWYQQSLDQGLQFLIQYYNGEERAKGNILERFSAQQFPDLHSELNLSSLELGDSALYFCASSAQPSGVSYEQYFGPGTRLTVT.